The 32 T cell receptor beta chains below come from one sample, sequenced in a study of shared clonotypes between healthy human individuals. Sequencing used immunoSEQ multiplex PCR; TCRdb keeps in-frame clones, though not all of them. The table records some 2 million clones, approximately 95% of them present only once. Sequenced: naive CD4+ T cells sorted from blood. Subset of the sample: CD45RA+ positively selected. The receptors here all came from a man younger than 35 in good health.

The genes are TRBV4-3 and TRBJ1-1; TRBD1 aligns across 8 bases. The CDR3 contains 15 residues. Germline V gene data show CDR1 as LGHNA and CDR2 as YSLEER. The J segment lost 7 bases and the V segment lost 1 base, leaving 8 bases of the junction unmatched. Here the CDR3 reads CASSQVSAGGFEAFF. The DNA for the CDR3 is TGCGCCAGCAGCCAAGTATCGGCAGGGGGCTTTGAAGCTTTCTTT.

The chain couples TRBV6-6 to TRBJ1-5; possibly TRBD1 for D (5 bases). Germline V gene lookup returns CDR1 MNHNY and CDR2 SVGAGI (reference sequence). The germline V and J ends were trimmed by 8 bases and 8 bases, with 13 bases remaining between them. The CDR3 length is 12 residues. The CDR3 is CASSPPREPQHF. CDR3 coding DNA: TGTGCCAGCTCGCCCCCCAGGGAGCCCCAGCATTTT.

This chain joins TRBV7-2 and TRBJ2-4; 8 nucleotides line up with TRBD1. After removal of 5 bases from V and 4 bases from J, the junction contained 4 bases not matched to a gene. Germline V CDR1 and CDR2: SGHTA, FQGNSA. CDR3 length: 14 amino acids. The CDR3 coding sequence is TGTGCCAGCAGCCCCCGGACAGGGAAAAACATTCAGTACTTC. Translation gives CASSPRTGKNIQYF.

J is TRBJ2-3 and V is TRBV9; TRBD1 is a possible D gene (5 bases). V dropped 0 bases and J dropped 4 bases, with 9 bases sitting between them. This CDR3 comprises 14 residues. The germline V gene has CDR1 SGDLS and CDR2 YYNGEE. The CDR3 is CASSVGPGSDTQYF. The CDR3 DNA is TGTGCCAGCAGCGTAGGTCCAGGGTCAGATACGCAGTATTTT.

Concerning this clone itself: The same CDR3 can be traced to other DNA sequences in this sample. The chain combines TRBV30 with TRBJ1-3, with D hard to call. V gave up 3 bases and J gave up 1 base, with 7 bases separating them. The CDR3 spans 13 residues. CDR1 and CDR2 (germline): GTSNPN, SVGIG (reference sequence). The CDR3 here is CAWSRQSGNTIYF. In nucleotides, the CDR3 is TGTGCCTGGAGCAGGCAGTCTGGAAACACCATATATTTT. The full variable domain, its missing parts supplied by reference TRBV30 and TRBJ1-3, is SQTIHQWPATLVQPVGSPLSLECTVEGTSNPNLYWYRQAAGRGLQLLFYSVGIGQISSEVPQNLSASRPQDRQFILSSKKLLLSDSGFYLCAWSRQSGNTIYFGEGSWLTVV.

CDR3 sequence: CASGLVGEQYF. In DNA, the CDR3 is TGTGCTAGTGGTTTGGTGGGCGAGCAGTACTTC. V and J are TRBV12-5 and TRBJ2-7; no firm D call. The CDR3 sequence is 11 residues long. V was trimmed by 0 bases and J by 6 bases, leaving 3 bases between them. CDR1 LGHNT and CDR2 FRNRAP come from the germline V gene.

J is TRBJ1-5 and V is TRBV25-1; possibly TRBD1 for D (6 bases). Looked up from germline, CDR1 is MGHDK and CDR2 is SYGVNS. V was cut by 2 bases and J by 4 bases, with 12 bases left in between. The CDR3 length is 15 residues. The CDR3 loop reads CASSEGGSLNQPQHF. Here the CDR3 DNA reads TGTGCCAGCAGTGAAGGGGGCAGTCTGAATCAGCCCCAGCATTTT.

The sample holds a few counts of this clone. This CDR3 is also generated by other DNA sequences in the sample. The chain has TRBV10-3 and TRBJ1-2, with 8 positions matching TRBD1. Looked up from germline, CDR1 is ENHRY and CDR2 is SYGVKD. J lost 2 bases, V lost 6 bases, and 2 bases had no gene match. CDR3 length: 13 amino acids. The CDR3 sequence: CAIRDRVNYGYTF. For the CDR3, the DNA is TGTGCCATCAGGGACAGGGTAAACTATGGCTACACCTTC.

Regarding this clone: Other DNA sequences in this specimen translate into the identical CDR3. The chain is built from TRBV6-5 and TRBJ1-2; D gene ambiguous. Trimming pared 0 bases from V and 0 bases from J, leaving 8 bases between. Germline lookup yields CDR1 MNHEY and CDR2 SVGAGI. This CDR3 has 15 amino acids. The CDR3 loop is CASSYSAKANYGYTF. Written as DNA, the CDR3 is TGTGCCAGCAGTTACTCAGCCAAAGCTAACTATGGCTACACCTTC.

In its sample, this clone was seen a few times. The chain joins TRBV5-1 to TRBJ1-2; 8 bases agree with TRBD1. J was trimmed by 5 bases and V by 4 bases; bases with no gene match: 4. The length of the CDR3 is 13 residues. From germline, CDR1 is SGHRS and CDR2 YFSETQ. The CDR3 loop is CASSQDREYGYTF. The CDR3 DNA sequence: TGCGCCAGCAGCCAGGACAGGGAGTATGGCTACACCTTC. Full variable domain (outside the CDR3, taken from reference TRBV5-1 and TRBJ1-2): KAGVTQTPRYLIKTRGQQVTLSCSPISGHRSVSWYQQTPGQGLQFLFEYFSETQRNKGNFPGRFSGRQFSNSRSEMNVSTLELGDSALYLCASSQDREYGYTFGSGTRLTVV.

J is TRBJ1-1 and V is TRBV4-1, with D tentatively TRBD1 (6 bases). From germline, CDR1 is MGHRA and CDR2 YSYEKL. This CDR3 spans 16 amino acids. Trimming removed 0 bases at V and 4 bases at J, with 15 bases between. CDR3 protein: CASSQDQAGAGTEAFF. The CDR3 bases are TGCGCCAGCAGCCAAGATCAAGCGGGGGCGGGCACTGAAGCTTTCTTT.

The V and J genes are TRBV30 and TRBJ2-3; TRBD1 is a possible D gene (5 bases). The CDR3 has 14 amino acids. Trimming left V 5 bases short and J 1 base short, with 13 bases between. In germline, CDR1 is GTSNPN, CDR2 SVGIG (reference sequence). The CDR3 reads CAWGRVMGTDTQYF. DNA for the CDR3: TGTGCCTGGGGCAGGGTAATGGGCACAGATACGCAGTATTTT.

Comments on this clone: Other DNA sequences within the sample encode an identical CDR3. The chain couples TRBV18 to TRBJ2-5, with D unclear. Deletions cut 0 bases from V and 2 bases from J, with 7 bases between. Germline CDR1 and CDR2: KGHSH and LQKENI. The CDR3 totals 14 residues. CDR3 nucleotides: TGTGCCAGCTCACCACCGGTCGGACAAGAGACCCAGTACTTC. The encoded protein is CASSPPVGQETQYF.

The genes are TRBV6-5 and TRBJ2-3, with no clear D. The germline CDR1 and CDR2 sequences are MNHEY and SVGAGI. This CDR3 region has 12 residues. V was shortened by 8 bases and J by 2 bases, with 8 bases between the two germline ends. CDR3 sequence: CASSRDTDTQYF. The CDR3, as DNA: TGTGCCAGCTCTAGAGACACAGATACGCAGTATTTT.

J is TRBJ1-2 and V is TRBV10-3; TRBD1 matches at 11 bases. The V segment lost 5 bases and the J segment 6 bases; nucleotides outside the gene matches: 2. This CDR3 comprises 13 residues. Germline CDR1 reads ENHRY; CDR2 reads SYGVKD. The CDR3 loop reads CAISPGQGDGYTF. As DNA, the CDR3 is TGTGCCATCAGTCCGGGACAGGGGGATGGCTACACCTTC.

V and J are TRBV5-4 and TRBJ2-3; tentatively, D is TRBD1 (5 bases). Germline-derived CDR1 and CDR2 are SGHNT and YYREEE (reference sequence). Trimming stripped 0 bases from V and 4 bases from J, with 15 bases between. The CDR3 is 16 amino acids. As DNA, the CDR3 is TGTGCCAGCAGCTTGGGGGGCACATCGGTAGCAGATACGCAGTATTTT. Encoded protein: CASSLGGTSVADTQYF.

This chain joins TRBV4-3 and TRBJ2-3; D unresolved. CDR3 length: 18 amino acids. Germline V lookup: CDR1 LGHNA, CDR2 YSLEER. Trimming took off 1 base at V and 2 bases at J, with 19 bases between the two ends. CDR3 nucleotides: TGCGCCAGCAGCCAAGTGGCGATCCTAGGACCACTCACAGATACGCAGTATTTT. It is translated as CASSQVAILGPLTDTQYF.

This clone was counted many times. CDR3 residues: CASSLGGQGASFGYTF. The CDR3 DNA reads TGTGCCAGCAGCTTAGGAGGACAGGGGGCTTCCTTTGGCTACACCTTC. The V gene is TRBV11-2, the J gene TRBJ1-2; 11 bases agree with TRBD1. Germline CDR1 is SGHAT and CDR2 is FQNNGV. Losses at the gene ends were 1 base for V and 7 bases for J; bases not matched to a gene: 8. The CDR3 totals 16 residues.

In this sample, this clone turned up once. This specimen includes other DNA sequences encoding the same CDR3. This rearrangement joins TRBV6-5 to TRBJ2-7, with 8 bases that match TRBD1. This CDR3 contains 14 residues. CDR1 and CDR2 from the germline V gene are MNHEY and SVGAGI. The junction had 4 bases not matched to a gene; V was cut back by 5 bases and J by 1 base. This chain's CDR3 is CASSPGTGSYEQYF. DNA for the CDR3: TGTGCCAGCAGTCCCGGGACAGGTTCCTACGAGCAGTACTTC.

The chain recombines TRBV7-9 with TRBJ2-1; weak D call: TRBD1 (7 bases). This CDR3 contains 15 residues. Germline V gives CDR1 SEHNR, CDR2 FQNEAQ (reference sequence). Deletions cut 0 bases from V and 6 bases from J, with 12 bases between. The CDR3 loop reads CASSLAGTAGNEQFF. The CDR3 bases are TGTGCCAGCAGCTTAGCGGGGACAGCGGGCAATGAGCAGTTCTTC.

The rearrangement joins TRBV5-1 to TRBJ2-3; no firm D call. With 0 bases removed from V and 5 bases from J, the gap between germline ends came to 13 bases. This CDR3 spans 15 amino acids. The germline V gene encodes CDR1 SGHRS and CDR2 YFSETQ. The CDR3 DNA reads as TGCGCCAGCAGCTTGGTTGGTCTAGTCCTAGATACGCAGTATTTT. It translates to CASSLVGLVLDTQYF.

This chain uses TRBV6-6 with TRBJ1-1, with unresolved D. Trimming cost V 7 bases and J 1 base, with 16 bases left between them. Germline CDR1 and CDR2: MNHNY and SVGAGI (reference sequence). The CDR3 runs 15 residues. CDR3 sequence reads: CASINGGRRNTEAFF. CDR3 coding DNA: TGTGCCAGCATCAACGGCGGACGGAGGAACACTGAAGCTTTCTTT.

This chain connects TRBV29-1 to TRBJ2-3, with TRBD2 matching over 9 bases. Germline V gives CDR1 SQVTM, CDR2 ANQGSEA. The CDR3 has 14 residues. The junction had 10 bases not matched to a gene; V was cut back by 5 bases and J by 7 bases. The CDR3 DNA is TGCAGCGTTTCGCCGGGACTAGCTCGGTATACGCAGTATTTT. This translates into CSVSPGLARYTQYF.

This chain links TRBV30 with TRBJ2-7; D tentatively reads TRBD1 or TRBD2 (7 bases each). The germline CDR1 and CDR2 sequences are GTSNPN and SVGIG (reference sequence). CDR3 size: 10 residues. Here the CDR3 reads CAGGGFEQYF. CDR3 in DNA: TGTGCGGGAGGGGGCTTCGAGCAGTACTTC. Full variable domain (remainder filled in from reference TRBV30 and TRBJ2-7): SQTIHQWPATLVQPVGSPLSLECTVEGTSNPNLYWYRQAAGRGLQLLFYSVGIGQISSEVPQNLSASRPQDRQFILSSKKLLLSDSGFYLCAGGGFEQYFGPGTRLTVT.

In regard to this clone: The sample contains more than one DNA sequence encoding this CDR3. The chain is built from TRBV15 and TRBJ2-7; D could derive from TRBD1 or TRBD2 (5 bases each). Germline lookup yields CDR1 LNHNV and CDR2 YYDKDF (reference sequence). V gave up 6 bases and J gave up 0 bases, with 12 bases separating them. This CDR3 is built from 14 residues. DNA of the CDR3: TGTGCCACCAGTAGGGACGTCAGCTCCTACGAGCAGTACTTC. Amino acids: CATSRDVSSYEQYF.

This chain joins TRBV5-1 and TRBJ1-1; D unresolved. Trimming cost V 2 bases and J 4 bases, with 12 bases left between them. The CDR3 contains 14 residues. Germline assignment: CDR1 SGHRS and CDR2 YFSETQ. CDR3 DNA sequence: TGCGCCAGCAGCTTAGGCAGTGCGGGCACTGAAGCTTTCTTT. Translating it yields CASSLGSAGTEAFF.

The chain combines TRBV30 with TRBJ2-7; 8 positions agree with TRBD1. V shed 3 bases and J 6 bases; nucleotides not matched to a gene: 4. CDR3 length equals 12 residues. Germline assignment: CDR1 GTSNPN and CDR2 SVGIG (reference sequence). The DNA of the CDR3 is TGTGCCTGGAGAGACAGGGGCAGCGAGCAGTACTTC. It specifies CAWRDRGSEQYF. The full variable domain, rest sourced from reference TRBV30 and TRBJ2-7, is SQTIHQWPATLVQPVGSPLSLECTVEGTSNPNLYWYRQAAGRGLQLLFYSVGIGQISSEVPQNLSASRPQDRQFILSSKKLLLSDSGFYLCAWRDRGSEQYFGPGTRLTVT.

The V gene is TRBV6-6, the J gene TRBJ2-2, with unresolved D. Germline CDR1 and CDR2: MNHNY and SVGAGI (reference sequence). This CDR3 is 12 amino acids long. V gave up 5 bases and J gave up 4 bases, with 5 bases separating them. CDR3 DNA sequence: TGTGCCAGCAGTCTGAGCACCGGGGAGCTGTTTTTT. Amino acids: CASSLSTGELFF.

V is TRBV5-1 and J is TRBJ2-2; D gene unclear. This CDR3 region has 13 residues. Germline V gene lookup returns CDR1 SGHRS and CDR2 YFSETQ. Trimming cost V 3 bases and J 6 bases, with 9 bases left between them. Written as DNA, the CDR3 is TGCGCCAGCAGCTCAAGTCTGGCCGGGGAGCTGTTTTTT. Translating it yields CASSSSLAGELFF.

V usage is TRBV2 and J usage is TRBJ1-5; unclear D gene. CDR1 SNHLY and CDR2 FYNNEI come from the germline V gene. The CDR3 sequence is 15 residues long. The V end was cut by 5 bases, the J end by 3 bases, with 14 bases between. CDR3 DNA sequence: TGTGCCAGCAGTCCAGGAAGCGGAGACAATCAGCCCCAGCATTTT. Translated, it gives CASSPGSGDNQPQHF. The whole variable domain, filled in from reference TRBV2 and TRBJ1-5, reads EPEVTQTPSHQVTQMGQEVILRCVPISNHLYFYWYRQILGQKVEFLVSFYNNEISEKSEIFDDQFSVERPDGSNFTLKIRSTKLEDSAMYFCASSPGSGDNQPQHFGDGTRLSIL.

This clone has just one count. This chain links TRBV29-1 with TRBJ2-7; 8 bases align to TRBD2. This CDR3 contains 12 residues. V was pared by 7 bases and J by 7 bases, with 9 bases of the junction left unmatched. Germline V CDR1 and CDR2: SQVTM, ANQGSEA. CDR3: CSAESGSREQYF. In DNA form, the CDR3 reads TGCAGCGCTGAGAGCGGGAGTCGGGAGCAGTACTTC.

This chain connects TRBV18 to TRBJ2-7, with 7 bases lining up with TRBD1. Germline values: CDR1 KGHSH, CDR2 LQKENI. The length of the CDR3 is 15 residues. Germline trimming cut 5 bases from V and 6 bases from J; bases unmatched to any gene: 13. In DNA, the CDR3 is TGTGCCAGCTCAGGGGGACAGCAGGTTCGGGTCGAGCAGTACTTC. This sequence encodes CASSGGQQVRVEQYF.